The 30 T cell receptor beta chains presented below share a single source sample, sequenced in a study of cytotoxic CD8 clonotypes in ibrutinib-treated CLL. TCRdb keeps only in-frame clones here, not all; method: immunoSEQ multiplex PCR. Among over 120,000 clones, around 80% were seen once, and the ten largest hold roughly 7.2%. Specimen: PBMCs, collected after 36 months of ibrutinib treatment. The receptors derive from a human donor with chronic lymphocytic leukemia.

This chain uses TRBV27 with TRBJ2-7, with 7 bases aligning to TRBD2. Trimming at V came to 1 base and at J to 1 base, leaving 4 bases not matched to a gene. The CDR3 is 15 amino acids. The germline CDR1 and CDR2 sequences are MNHEY and SMNVEV (reference sequence). Written as DNA, the CDR3 is TGTGCCAGCAGTTTATGGGCTAGCGGTTCCTACGAGCAGTACTTC. Translating it yields CASSLWASGSYEQYF.

The chain couples TRBV5-4 to TRBJ1-4; D is uncertain. The length of the CDR3 is 13 residues. V was pared by 4 bases and J by 1 base, with 5 bases between. Germline V lookup: CDR1 SGHNT, CDR2 YYREEE (reference sequence). DNA for the CDR3: TGTGCCAGCAGCGGCCAAACTAATGAAAAACTGTTTTTT. This translates into CASSGQTNEKLFF. Full variable domain (rest looked up from reference TRBV5-4 and TRBJ1-4): ETGVTQSPTHLIKTRGQQVTLRCSSQSGHNTVSWYQQALGQGPQFIFQYYREEENGRGNFPPRFSGLQFPNYSSELNVNALELDDSALYLCASSGQTNEKLFFGSGTQLSVL.

The rearrangement joins TRBV19 to TRBJ1-4; D unresolved. Germline V gene sequence: CDR1 LNHDA, CDR2 SQIVND (reference sequence). The CDR3 totals 15 residues. V lost 0 bases and J lost 4, with 9 bases in between. CDR3 sequence (DNA): TGTGCCAGTAGTATAGACTGGCCCGGTAATGAAAAACTGTTTTTT. It codes for CASSIDWPGNEKLFF.

This chain joins TRBV7-9 and TRBJ2-3; 12 bases map to TRBD2. CDR3 length equals 16 residues. Germline lookup yields CDR1 SEHNR and CDR2 FQNEAQ (reference sequence). V trimming: 5 bases; J trimming: 4 bases; junction bases outside the gene matches: 7. CDR3 region: CASSKLAGGSADTQYF. DNA for the CDR3: TGTGCCAGCAGCAAACTAGCGGGAGGTTCGGCAGATACGCAGTATTTT.

The CDR3 bases are TGCGCCAGCAGCACGCAGGGGGGAACTGAAGCTTTCTTT. Translating it yields CASSTQGGTEAFF. This sequence joins TRBV5-1 and TRBJ1-1; TRBD1 agrees at 7 bases. The CDR3 contains 13 residues. The ends lost 4 bases at V and 5 bases at J; junction bases unmatched: 5. The germline V gene has CDR1 SGHRS and CDR2 YFSETQ.

The chain is built from TRBV9 and TRBJ1-6; no firm D call. Per the germline V gene, CDR1 is SGDLS and CDR2 is YYNGEE. V lost 4 bases to trimming and J lost 1 base, with 15 bases between them. This CDR3 comprises 17 residues. CDR3 DNA: TGTGCCAGCAGCCTGATGGGGTTGGCGTCCTATAATTCACCCCTCCACTTT. It codes for CASSLMGLASYNSPLHF. The full variable domain, its missing parts supplied by reference TRBV9 and TRBJ1-6, is DSGVTQTPKHLITATGQRVTLRCSPRSGDLSVYWYQQSLDQGLQFLIQYYNGEERAKGNILERFSAQQFPDLHSELNLSSLELGDSALYFCASSLMGLASYNSPLHFGNGTRLTVT.

The chain is built from TRBV11-2 and TRBJ2-5; D is ambiguous. The germline V gene encodes CDR1 SGHAT and CDR2 FQNNGV. The V end lost 5 bases, the J end lost 5 bases, and 9 bases lay between the germline ends. There are 12 residues in the CDR3. The CDR3 loop reads CASSPLGETQYF. The CDR3 nucleotides are TGTGCCAGCAGCCCCCTCGGGGAGACCCAGTACTTC.

CDR3 bases: TGTGCCAGCAGTTCCCCGGGACAGGCAAACAATGAGCAGTTCTTC. Protein: CASSSPGQANNEQFF. The V gene is TRBV6-5, the J gene TRBJ2-1; 8 nucleotides agree with TRBD1. Losses at the gene ends were 4 bases for V and 5 bases for J; bases not matched to a gene: 7. The germline gives CDR1 MNHEY, CDR2 SVGAGI. This CDR3 region has 15 residues.

The rearrangement joins TRBV4-1 to TRBJ2-5, with D maybe TRBD1 (6 bases). This CDR3 is built from 17 residues. V was clipped by 2 bases and J by 5 bases, with 21 bases between them. Germline CDR1 MGHRA, CDR2 YSYEKL. CDR3 nucleotides: TGCGCCAGCAGCCAACTCGACCTCCTACCTCAGGGGGAGACCCAGTACTTC. Residues: CASSQLDLLPQGETQYF.

The V and J genes are TRBV6-1 and TRBJ2-1, with TRBD2 matching 8 bases. The CDR3 is made up of 17 amino acids. Germline lookup yields CDR1 MNHNS and CDR2 SASEGT. J was trimmed by 1 base and V by 2 bases; bases with no gene match: 7. The CDR3, as DNA: TGTGCCAGCAGTGAAAGTGCGGGAGGCCTTTCCTACAATGAGCAGTTCTTC. Translating it yields CASSESAGGLSYNEQFF.

The chain links TRBV4-1 to TRBJ2-5; tentative D call: TRBD2 (5 bases). V lost 1 base and J 7 bases, leaving 13 bases between the germline ends. Germline V lookup: CDR1 MGHRA, CDR2 YSYEKL. CDR3 length: 14 amino acids. The CDR3, as DNA: TGCGCCAGCAGCCAAGCCTCTGAGGGTGGGACCCAGTACTTC. Translating it yields CASSQASEGGTQYF.

The CDR3 nucleotides are TGCGCCAGCAGCCAAGAAGTTCTCCTGAGCGGGGGGCTGAGACAGCCCCAGCATTTT. This codes for CASSQEVLLSGGLRQPQHF. The rearrangement joins TRBV4-1 to TRBJ1-5; D is possibly TRBD1 (6 bases). The V end lost 0 bases, the J end lost 7 bases, and 25 bases lay between the germline ends. Germline-derived CDR1 and CDR2 are MGHRA and YSYEKL. The CDR3 is made up of 19 amino acids.

The rearrangement uses TRBV6-4 and TRBJ2-3; the match to TRBD2 covers 7 bases. Trimming cost V 4 bases and J 0 bases; bases outside gene matches: 4. Per germline, CDR1 MRHNA and CDR2 SNTAGT. The CDR3 covers 15 residues. The CDR3 loop is CASSALSGSTDTQYF. The CDR3 DNA is TGTGCCAGCAGTGCCCTTAGCGGGAGCACAGATACGCAGTATTTT.

CDR3 region: CASSHSEGEAFF. The CDR3 nucleotides read TGTGCCAGCTCACACTCCGAAGGTGAAGCTTTCTTT. The chain combines TRBV18 with TRBJ1-1; D not resolved. The CDR3 length is 12 residues. Per the germline V gene, CDR1 is KGHSH and CDR2 is LQKENI. Trimming pared 4 bases from V and 7 bases from J, leaving 10 bases between.

The CDR3 spells CASSPSGSQPQHF. CDR3 DNA sequence: TGTGCCAGCAGCCCGTCGGGGAGCCAGCCCCAGCATTTT. The chain has TRBV7-4 and TRBJ1-5, with no clear D. The germline V gene encodes CDR1 SGHVT and CDR2 SQSDAQ. This CDR3 region has 13 residues. V was trimmed by 5 bases and J by 7 bases, leaving 12 bases between them. The variable domain in full, with the rest retrieved from reference TRBV7-4 and TRBJ1-5, is GAGVSQSPRYKVAKRGRDVALRCDSISGHVTLYWYRQTLGQGSEVLTYSQSDAQRDKSGRPSGRFSAERPERSVSTLKIQRTEQGDSAVYLCASSPSGSQPQHFGDGTRLSIL.

V is TRBV18 and J is TRBJ2-5, with 7 positions matching TRBD2. J lost 4 bases, V lost 3 bases, and 8 bases had no gene match. CDR1 and CDR2 from the germline V gene are KGHSH and LQKENI. The length of the CDR3 is 15 residues. In nucleotides, the CDR3 is TGTGCCAGCTCACCGACGCGGGAGAACTTAGAGACCCAGTACTTC. Its protein is CASSPTRENLETQYF.

The J gene is TRBJ1-1, the V gene TRBV7-9; D unresolved. The CDR3 consists of 14 residues. The germline gives CDR1 SEHNR, CDR2 FQNEAQ (reference sequence). V was clipped by 1 base and J by 1 base, with 7 bases between them. The CDR3 sequence: CASSLGATNTEAFF. In DNA form, the CDR3 reads TGTGCCAGCAGCTTAGGGGCGACGAACACTGAAGCTTTCTTT.

This clone was counted between two and nine times. This sequence joins TRBV18 and TRBJ1-3; maybe TRBD1 (5 bases). Germline V gives CDR1 KGHSH, CDR2 LQKENI. The CDR3 loop spans 15 amino acids. Between the trimmed V and J ends, which lost 0 bases and 4 bases, there was a span of 10 bases. The CDR3 spells CASSPPTGTGNTIYF. For the CDR3, the DNA is TGTGCCAGCTCACCACCGACTGGGACCGGAAACACCATATATTTT.

This chain uses TRBV11-1 with TRBJ1-5; TRBD1 matches at 8 bases. The CDR3 has 17 residues. J was trimmed by 7 bases and V by 2 bases; bases with no gene match: 13. The germline V gene has CDR1 SGHAT and CDR2 FQDESV (reference sequence). This chain's CDR3 is CASSLSTGAECSQPQHF. DNA of the CDR3: TGTGCCAGCAGCTTATCGACAGGGGCGGAATGTAGCCAGCCCCAGCATTTT.

This clone was counted once. The chain has TRBV6-1 and TRBJ1-4, with D uncertain. The germline V and J ends were trimmed by 4 bases and 0 bases, with 6 bases remaining between them. CDR1 MNHNS and CDR2 SASEGT come from the germline V gene. This CDR3 comprises 14 residues. The chain's CDR3 is CASSGRTTNEKLFF. CDR3 DNA sequence: TGTGCCAGCAGTGGCCGTACAACTAATGAAAAACTGTTTTTT.

The chain combines TRBV2 with TRBJ1-2, with 7 bases identical to TRBD1. The CDR3 sequence is 15 residues long. Germline V CDR1 and CDR2: SNHLY, FYNNEI. The V and J ends lost 6 bases and 1 base, in that order; junction bases with no gene match: 8. The CDR3 reads CASRETGLGNYGYTF. The CDR3 bases are TGTGCCAGCAGGGAGACAGGGCTTGGTAACTATGGCTACACCTTC.

The V gene is TRBV5-6, the J gene TRBJ2-5; TRBD1 matches 8 bases. The V gene's germline CDR1 is SGHDT and CDR2 YYEEEE. This CDR3 has 14 residues. V was clipped by 4 bases and J by 2 bases; unmatched bases: 4. CDR3 in DNA: TGTGCCAGCAGCCCTTGGACAGGGCAAGAGACCCAGTACTTC. As protein: CASSPWTGQETQYF.

The V and J genes are TRBV19 and TRBJ2-3, with 7 positions matching TRBD1. This CDR3 is built from 15 residues. CDR1 is LNHDA, CDR2 SQIVND, per germline (reference sequence). The trim removed 5 bases at V and 4 bases at J, leaving 9 bases unmatched. CDR3 in amino acids: CASSARDRIADTQYF. The DNA of the CDR3 is TGTGCCAGTAGTGCCCGGGACAGAATAGCAGATACGCAGTATTTT.

CDR3 bases: TGTGCCAGCAGTGAAGCCCGCAGACAGAATCTCCACTTT. Amino acid sequence: CASSEARRQNLHF. The J gene is TRBJ1-6, the V gene TRBV6-5; D perhaps matches TRBD1 (5 bases). Trimming removed 5 bases from V and 16 bases from J, with 18 bases in between. From germline, CDR1 is MNHEY and CDR2 SVGAGI. The CDR3 has 13 residues.

This clone was detected only once. The chain combines TRBV5-1 with TRBJ1-3; D not resolved. The CDR3 totals 13 residues. The V and J ends lost 3 bases and 2 bases respectively, with 6 bases between them. Looked up from germline, CDR1 is SGHRS and CDR2 is YFSETQ. This CDR3 reads CASSSRAGNTIYF. CDR3 bases: TGCGCCAGCAGCTCGAGGGCTGGAAACACCATATATTTT.

The chain combines TRBV7-7 with TRBJ2-1, with D possibly matching TRBD1 (5 bases). Germline V gene lookup returns CDR1 SSHAT and CDR2 FNYEAQ (reference sequence). This CDR3 comprises 15 residues. V lost 6 bases and J lost 0, with 12 bases in between. The CDR3 DNA reads as TGTGCCAGCAGTCCAGGGTCCCTCTCCTACAATGAGCAGTTCTTC. This codes for CASSPGSLSYNEQFF. The complete variable domain, with remaining parts taken from reference TRBV7-7 and TRBJ2-1, reads GAGVSQSPRYKVTKRGQDVTLRCDPISSHATLYWYQQALGQGPEFLTYFNYEAQPDKSGLPSDRFSAERPEGSISTLTIQRTEQRDSAMYRCASSPGSLSYNEQFFGPGTRLTVL.

The chain recombines TRBV5-4 with TRBJ2-5; D is ambiguous. The V and J ends lost 0 bases and 4 bases respectively, with 10 bases between them. There are 14 residues in the CDR3. Germline V gene data show CDR1 as SGHNT and CDR2 as YYREEE (reference sequence). CDR3 in DNA: TGTGCCAGCAGCTTGGTTTCCCAGCGAGAGACCCAGTACTTC. It yields the protein CASSLVSQRETQYF.

The chain joins TRBV7-9 to TRBJ1-2; D unresolved. The CDR3 consists of 12 residues. V was shortened by 5 bases and J by 8 bases, with 12 bases between the two germline ends. Germline CDR1 SEHNR, CDR2 FQNEAQ (reference sequence). The CDR3 here is CASSPPQGGYTF. For the CDR3, the DNA is TGTGCCAGCAGCCCCCCCCAAGGCGGCTACACCTTC.

This chain joins TRBV11-3 and TRBJ2-7; 9 nucleotides line up with TRBD1. The junction had 7 bases not matched to a gene; V was cut back by 1 base and J by 6 bases. The germline V gene encodes CDR1 SGHNT and CDR2 YENEEA. The CDR3 consists of 15 residues. Here the CDR3 reads CASSLGEGTGSEQYF. The CDR3 nucleotides are TGTGCCAGCAGCTTAGGTGAGGGGACAGGGAGCGAGCAGTACTTC.

This chain links TRBV9 with TRBJ2-1, with D possibly matching TRBD2 (6 bases). The CDR3 runs 14 residues. V lost 7 bases, J lost 3 bases, and 14 bases lay in between. The germline V gene encodes CDR1 SGDLS and CDR2 YYNGEE. CDR3 loop: CASSPYSGYNEQFF. The CDR3 nucleotides read TGTGCCAGCTCCCCCTATAGCGGCTACAATGAGCAGTTCTTC.